This paragraph reports one TCR beta chain. The antigen is unknown. The time point here: before natalizumab initiation. These data originate in a study of multiple sclerosis patients with progressive multifocal leukoencephalopathy. Germline lookup yields CDR1 MNHNS and CDR2 SASEGT. With V trimmed by 1 base and J by 9 bases, 5 bases remained unmatched. The CDR3 extends over 15 amino acids. Study conclusions and caveats: Lower normalized Shannon entropy suggested reduced TRB diversity in most PML patients. It is unclear whether the findings reflect JC virus infection or general immunocompromise.

Sequencing was at survey level. The protocol was immunoSEQ multiplex PCR, while the TCRdb copy is restricted to in-frame clones and leaves out a portion. The table has roughly 30,000 clones, approximately 90% seen once. This chain links TRBV6-1 with TRBJ1-6; 8 bases line up with TRBD1. This clonotype was sampled from a human donor with multiple sclerosis. The source material was PBMCs. The CDR3 spells CASSEVLQGVSPLHF. The CDR3 nucleotides read TGTGCCAGCAGTGAAGTTTTACAGGGGGTTTCACCCCTCCACTTT.